The 15 T cell receptor beta chains below come from one sample, sequenced in a study of response to subunit inactivated influenza vaccine. TCRdb reanalysed the RT-PCR reads using MiXCR and keeps one entry per CDR3 protein. The sample records hundreds of thousands of distinct CDR3 sequences, about 15% being singletons. Sequencing used PBMCs from blood, obtained 14 days before vaccination. All receptors derive from a man aged 45 to 65 who received an inactivated influenza vaccine.

This clonotype was detected ten times or more. The V and J genes are TRBV27 and TRBJ2-7, with 11 nucleotides matching TRBD2. V dropped 6 bases and J dropped 6; count of bases not matched to a gene: 13. This CDR3 is 16 amino acids long. Germline CDR1 reads MNHEY; CDR2 reads SMNVEV (reference sequence). CDR3 sequence: CASRLIRLAGKGEQYF. The CDR3 DNA reads as TGTGCCAGCAGACTTATCAGACTAGCGGGAAAAGGCGAGCAGTACTTC.

As regards this clonotype: Likely a read error: the CDR3 ends without its conserved phenylalanine or tryptophan. The chain recombines TRBV6-6 with TRBJ2-7, with 8 bases that match TRBD2. The CDR3 runs to 12 residues. Per the germline V gene, CDR1 is MNHNY and CDR2 is SVGAGI (reference sequence). Trimming cost V 6 bases and J 7 bases; bases outside gene matches: 5. The CDR3 is CASSGGGAEQYL. In DNA form, the CDR3 reads TGTGCCAGCAGCGGGGGGGGGGCAGAGCAGTACTTG.

This clonotype was counted between two and nine times. The chain has TRBV20-1 and TRBJ1-5, with D perhaps TRBD1 (6 bases). The CDR3 has 14 residues. The ends were cut back, 6 bases at V and 7 bases at J, with 19 bases in the middle. Germline V gene data show CDR1 as DFQATT and CDR2 as SNEGSKA (reference sequence). CDR3 DNA: TGCAGTGCGAGGGGGGCCTTCGAGGGGCAGCCCCAGCATTTT. As protein: CSARGAFEGQPQHF.

This chain joins TRBV11-2 and TRBJ2-3, with 11 bases matching TRBD2. CDR1 SGHAT and CDR2 FQNNGV come from the germline V gene. The V and J ends lost 0 bases and 5 bases, in that order; junction bases with no gene match: 7. This CDR3 region has 17 residues. The CDR3 loop is CASSLEDSGGARDTQYF. The CDR3, as DNA: TGTGCCAGCAGCTTAGAAGATAGCGGGGGGGCTAGAGATACGCAGTATTTT.

This clonotype was observed a handful of times. The chain uses TRBV15 and TRBJ1-6, with D tentatively TRBD1 (6 bases). The CDR3 consists of 15 residues. Per germline, CDR1 LNHNV and CDR2 YYDKDF (reference sequence). V was clipped by 2 bases and J by 12 bases, with 17 bases between them. This chain's CDR3 is CATSRTGRQDGPLHF. The CDR3 DNA sequence: TGTGCCACCAGCAGAACCGGGAGACAGGATGGACCCCTCCACTTT.

This clonotype showed up just a few times. The gene calls are TRBV11-2 and TRBJ2-5; 16 bases match TRBD2. V trimming: 2 bases; J trimming: 2 bases; junction bases outside the gene matches: 14. Germline CDR1 and CDR2: SGHAT and FQNNGV. The CDR3 has 21 residues. The CDR3 bases are TGTGCCAGCAGCTTATTCTCCACTGGGACTAGCGGGAGGGCCCATCAAGAGACCCAGTACTTC. It is translated as CASSLFSTGTSGRAHQETQYF.

V usage is TRBV29-1 and J usage is TRBJ2-1, with 11 nucleotides matching TRBD2. Germline loops: CDR1 SQVTM, CDR2 ANQGSEA. The CDR3 loop spans 13 amino acids. With 7 bases clipped from V and 8 bases from J, the junction kept 7 bases outside the gene matches. The CDR3 region has the DNA TGCAGCGCCTCTAGCGGGAGGTATGATGAGCAGTTCTTC. This gives the protein CSASSGRYDEQFF.

This clonotype was counted between two and nine times. This rearrangement joins TRBV11-1 to TRBJ1-1; no firm D call. The germline gives CDR1 SGHAT, CDR2 FQDESV (reference sequence). Trimming took 2 bases from V and 7 from J, leaving 11 bases between them. The CDR3 is 13 residues long. CDR3: CASSLRGFGEAFF. CDR3 nucleotide sequence: TGTGCCAGCAGCTTACGGGGTTTCGGTGAAGCTTTCTTT.

The chain recombines TRBV10-3 with TRBJ2-6; 9 nucleotides match TRBD1. The CDR3 length is 14 residues. Trimming cost V 10 bases and J 4 bases; bases outside gene matches: 5. Germline loops: CDR1 ENHRY, CDR2 SYGVKD. This CDR3 reads CATDRGSGANVLTF. The CDR3 coding sequence is TGTGCCACGGACAGGGGCTCCGGGGCCAACGTCCTGACTTTC.

J is TRBJ2-2 and V is TRBV4-1; 9 bases fit TRBD1. The CDR3 sequence is 18 residues long. CDR1 and CDR2 from the germline V gene are MGHRA and YSYEKL. V trimming: 1 base; J trimming: 7 bases; junction bases outside the gene matches: 13. CDR3 DNA sequence: TGCGCCAGCAGCCAAGCCCTCGGACAGGGGATATGGATCGGGGAGCTGTTTTTT. It encodes CASSQALGQGIWIGELFF.

As for this clonotype: An end of the junction does not agree with germline; a read error may underlie this. The rearrangement joins TRBV3-1 to TRBJ1-1, with a possible D match to TRBD1 (5 bases). Germline loops: CDR1 LGHDT, CDR2 YNNKEL (reference sequence). The CDR3 length is 15 residues. The CDR3 nucleotides are TGTGCCAGCAGCCAAGGGGCAGGGCTGAAAACTGAAGCTTTCTTT. As protein: CASSQGAGLKTEAFF.

CDR3 coding DNA: TGTGCCAGCACCGGGACAGCGGATACGCAGTATTTT. The encoded protein is CASTGTADTQYF. This rearrangement joins TRBV28 to TRBJ2-3, with TRBD1 identical over 7 bases. The V gene's germline CDR1 is MDHEN and CDR2 SYDVKM. Trimming removed 7 bases from V and 6 bases from J; junction bases left unmatched: 4. CDR3 length equals 12 residues.

This clonotype appeared many times. This chain joins TRBV5-1 and TRBJ2-7; tentatively, D is TRBD2 (6 bases). This CDR3 spans 14 amino acids. Trimming pared 0 bases from V and 2 bases from J, leaving 9 bases between. Germline assignment: CDR1 SGHRS and CDR2 YFSETQ. Here the CDR3 reads CASSLGGAPYEQYF. The CDR3 DNA reads TGCGCCAGCAGCTTGGGCGGGGCCCCCTACGAGCAGTACTTC.

This clonotype turned up a few times. The V gene is TRBV13, the J gene TRBJ2-6; 7 nucleotides line up with TRBD1. CDR3 length equals 15 residues. V trimming: 7 bases; J trimming: 2 bases; junction bases outside the gene matches: 5. Germline lookup yields CDR1 PRHDT and CDR2 FYEKMQ (reference sequence). CDR3 bases: TGTGCCAGCACCCACAGGGGAGCTGGGGCCAACGTCCTGACTTTC. This translates into CASTHRGAGANVLTF.

This clonotype showed up many times. The gene calls are TRBV12-3 or TRBV12-4 and TRBJ2-1; D uncertain. This CDR3 comprises 14 residues. Trimming took off 6 bases at V and 5 bases at J, with 14 bases between the two ends. CDR3: CASRPAHRNNEQFF. CDR3 bases: TGTGCCAGCAGACCCGCCCACAGAAACAATGAGCAGTTCTTC.